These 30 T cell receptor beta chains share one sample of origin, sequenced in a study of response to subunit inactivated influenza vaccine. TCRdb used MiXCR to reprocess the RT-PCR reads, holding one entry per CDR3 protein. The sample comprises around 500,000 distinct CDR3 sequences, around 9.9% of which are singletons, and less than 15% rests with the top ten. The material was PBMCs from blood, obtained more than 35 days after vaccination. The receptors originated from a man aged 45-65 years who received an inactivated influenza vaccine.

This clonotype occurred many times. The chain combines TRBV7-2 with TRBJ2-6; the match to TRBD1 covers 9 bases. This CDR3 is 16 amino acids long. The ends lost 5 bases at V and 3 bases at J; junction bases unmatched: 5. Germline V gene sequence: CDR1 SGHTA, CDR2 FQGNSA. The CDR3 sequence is CASSIRQGVGANVLTF. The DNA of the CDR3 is TGTGCCAGCAGCATAAGACAGGGGGTTGGGGCCAACGTCCTGACTTTC.

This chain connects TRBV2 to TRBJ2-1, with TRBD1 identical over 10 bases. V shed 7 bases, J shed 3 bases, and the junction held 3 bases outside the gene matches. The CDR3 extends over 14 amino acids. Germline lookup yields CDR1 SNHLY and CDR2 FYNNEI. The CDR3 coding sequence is TGTGCCAGCACACGGGACAGGGGCTACAATGAGCAGTTCTTC. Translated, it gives CASTRDRGYNEQFF.

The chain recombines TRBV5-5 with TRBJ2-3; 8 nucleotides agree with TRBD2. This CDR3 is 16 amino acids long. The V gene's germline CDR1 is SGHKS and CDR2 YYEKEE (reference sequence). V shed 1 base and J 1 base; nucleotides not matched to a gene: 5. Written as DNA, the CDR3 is TGTGCCAGCAGCTTGAGTCTAGCGGGCCGCACAGATACGCAGTATTTT. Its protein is CASSLSLAGRTDTQYF.

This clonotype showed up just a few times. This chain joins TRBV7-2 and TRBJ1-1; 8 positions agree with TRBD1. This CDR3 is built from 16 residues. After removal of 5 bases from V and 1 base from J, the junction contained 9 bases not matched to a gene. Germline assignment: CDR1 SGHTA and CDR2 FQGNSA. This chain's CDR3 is CASSPDSGTGNTEAFF. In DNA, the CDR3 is TGTGCCAGCAGCCCAGACTCCGGGACAGGGAACACTGAAGCTTTCTTT.

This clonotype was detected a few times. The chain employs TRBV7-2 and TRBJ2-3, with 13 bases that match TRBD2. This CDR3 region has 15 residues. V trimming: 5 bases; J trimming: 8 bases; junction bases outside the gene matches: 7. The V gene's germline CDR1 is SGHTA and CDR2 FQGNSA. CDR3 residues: CASSETSGGPRTQYF. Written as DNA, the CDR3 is TGTGCCAGCAGCGAGACTAGCGGGGGGCCACGTACGCAGTATTTT. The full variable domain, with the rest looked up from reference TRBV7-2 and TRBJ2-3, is GAGVSQSPSNKVTEKGKDVELRCDPISGHTALYWYRQSLGQGLEFLIYFQGNSAPDKSGLPSDRFSAERTGGSVSTLTIQRTQQEDSAVYLCASSETSGGPRTQYFGPGTRLTVL.

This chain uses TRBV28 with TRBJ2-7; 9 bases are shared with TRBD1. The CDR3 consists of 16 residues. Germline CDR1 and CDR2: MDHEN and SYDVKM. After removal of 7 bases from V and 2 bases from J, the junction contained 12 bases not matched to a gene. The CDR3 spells CASTTLGQGPTYEQYF. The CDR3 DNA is TGTGCCAGCACCACCTTGGGACAGGGCCCGACCTACGAGCAGTACTTC.

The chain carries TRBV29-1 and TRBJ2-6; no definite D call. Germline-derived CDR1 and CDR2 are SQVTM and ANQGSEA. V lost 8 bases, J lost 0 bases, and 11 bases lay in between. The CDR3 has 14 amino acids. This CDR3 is CSTLDTSGANVLTF. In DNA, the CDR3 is TGCAGCACCCTAGACACCTCTGGGGCCAACGTCCTGACTTTC.

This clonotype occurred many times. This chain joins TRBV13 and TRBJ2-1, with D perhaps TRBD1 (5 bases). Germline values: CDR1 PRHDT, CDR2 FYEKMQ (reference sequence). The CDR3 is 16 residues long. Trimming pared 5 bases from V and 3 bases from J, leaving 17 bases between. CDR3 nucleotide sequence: TGTGCCAGCAGCGTGACCTGGACACCCATCTACAATGAGCAGTTCTTC. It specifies CASSVTWTPIYNEQFF.

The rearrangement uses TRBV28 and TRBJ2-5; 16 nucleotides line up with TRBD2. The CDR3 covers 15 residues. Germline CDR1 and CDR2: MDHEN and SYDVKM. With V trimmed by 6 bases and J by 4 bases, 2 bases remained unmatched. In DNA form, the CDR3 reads TGTGCCAGCAGGGGACTAGCGGGGGGGCTAGAGACCCAGTACTTC. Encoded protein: CASRGLAGGLETQYF.

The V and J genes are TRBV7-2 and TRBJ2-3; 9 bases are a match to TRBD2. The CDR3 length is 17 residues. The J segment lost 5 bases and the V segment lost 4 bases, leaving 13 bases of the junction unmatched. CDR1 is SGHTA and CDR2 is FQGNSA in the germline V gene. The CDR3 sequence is CASSYAPWRGGLDTQYF. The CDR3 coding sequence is TGTGCCAGCAGCTATGCCCCTTGGCGGGGGGGCTTAGATACGCAGTATTTT. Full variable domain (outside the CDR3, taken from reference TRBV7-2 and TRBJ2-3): GAGVSQSPSNKVTEKGKDVELRCDPISGHTALYWYRQSLGQGLEFLIYFQGNSAPDKSGLPSDRFSAERTGGSVSTLTIQRTQQEDSAVYLCASSYAPWRGGLDTQYFGPGTRLTVL.

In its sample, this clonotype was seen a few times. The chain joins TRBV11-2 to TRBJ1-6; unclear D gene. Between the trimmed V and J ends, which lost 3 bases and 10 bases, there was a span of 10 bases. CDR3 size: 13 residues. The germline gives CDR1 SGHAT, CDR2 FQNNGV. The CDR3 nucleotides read TGTGCCAGCAGCTTCGATGTGAACTCACCCCTCCACTTT. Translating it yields CASSFDVNSPLHF.

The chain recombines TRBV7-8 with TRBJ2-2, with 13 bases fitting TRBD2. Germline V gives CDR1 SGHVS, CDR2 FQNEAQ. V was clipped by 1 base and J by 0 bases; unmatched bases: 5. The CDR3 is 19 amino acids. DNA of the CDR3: TGTGCCAGCAGCTTAGGACTAGCGGGAGGCCCCCCGAACACCGGGGAGCTGTTTTTT. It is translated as CASSLGLAGGPPNTGELFF.

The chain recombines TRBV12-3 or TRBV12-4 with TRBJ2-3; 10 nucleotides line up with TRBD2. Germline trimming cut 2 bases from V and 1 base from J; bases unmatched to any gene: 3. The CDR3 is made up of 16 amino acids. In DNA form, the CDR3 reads TGTGCCAGCAGTTTATGGCTAGCGGGAGGCACAGATACGCAGTATTTT. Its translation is CASSLWLAGGTDTQYF.

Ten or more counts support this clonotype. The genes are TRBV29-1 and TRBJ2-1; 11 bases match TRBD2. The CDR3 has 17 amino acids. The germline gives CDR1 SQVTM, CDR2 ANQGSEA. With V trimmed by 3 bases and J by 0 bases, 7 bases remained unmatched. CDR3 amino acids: CSVDALLAGDSYNEQFF. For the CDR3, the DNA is TGCAGCGTTGATGCTTTACTAGCGGGGGACTCCTACAATGAGCAGTTCTTC.

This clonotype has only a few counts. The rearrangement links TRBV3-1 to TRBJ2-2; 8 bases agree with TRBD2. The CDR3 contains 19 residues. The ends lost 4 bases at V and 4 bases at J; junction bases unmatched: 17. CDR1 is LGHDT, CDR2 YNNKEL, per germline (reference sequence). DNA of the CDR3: TGTGCCAGCAGCCCATTCGACGTCGTGGGAGCGGGAGTCACCGGGGAGCTGTTTTTT. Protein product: CASSPFDVVGAGVTGELFF. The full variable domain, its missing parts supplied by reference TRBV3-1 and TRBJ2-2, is DTAVSQTPKYLVTQMGNDKSIKCEQNLGHDTMYWYKQDSKKFLKIMFSYNNKELIINETVPNRFSPKSPDKAHLNLHINSLELGDSAVYFCASSPFDVVGAGVTGELFFGEGSRLTVL.

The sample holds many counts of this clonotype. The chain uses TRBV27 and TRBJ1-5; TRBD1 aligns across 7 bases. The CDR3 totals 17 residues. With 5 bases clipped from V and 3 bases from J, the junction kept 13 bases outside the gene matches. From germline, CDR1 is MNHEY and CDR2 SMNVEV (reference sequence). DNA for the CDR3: TGTGCCAGCAGTCCCGTGTCCCGGGACAGACTCAATCAGCCCCAGCATTTT. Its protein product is CASSPVSRDRLNQPQHF.

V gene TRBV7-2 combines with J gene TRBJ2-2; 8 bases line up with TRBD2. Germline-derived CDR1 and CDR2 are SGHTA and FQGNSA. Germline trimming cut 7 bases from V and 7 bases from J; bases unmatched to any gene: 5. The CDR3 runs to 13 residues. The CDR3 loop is CASNSGMGGELFF. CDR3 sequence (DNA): TGTGCCAGCAATAGCGGGATGGGCGGGGAGCTGTTTTTT.

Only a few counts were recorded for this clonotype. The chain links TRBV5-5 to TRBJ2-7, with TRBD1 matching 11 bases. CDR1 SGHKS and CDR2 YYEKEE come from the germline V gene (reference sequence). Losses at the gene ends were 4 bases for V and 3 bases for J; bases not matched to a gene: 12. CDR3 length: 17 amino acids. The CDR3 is CASSRGGTGGDYYEQYF. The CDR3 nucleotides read TGTGCCAGCAGCCGAGGGGGGACAGGGGGAGATTACTACGAGCAGTACTTC. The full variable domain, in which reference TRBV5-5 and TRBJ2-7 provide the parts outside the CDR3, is DAGVTQSPTHLIKTRGQQVTLRCSPISGHKSVSWYQQVLGQGPQFIFQYYEKEERGRGNFPDRFSARQFPNYSSELNVNALLLGDSALYLCASSRGGTGGDYYEQYFGPGTRLTVT.

The CDR3 region is CANSSGEETQYF. The DNA of the CDR3 is TGTGCCAACTCGTCGGGGGAAGAGACCCAGTACTTC. This chain joins TRBV28 and TRBJ2-5, with a tentative D call TRBD2 (6 bases). CDR3 size: 12 residues. CDR1 and CDR2 (germline): MDHEN, SYDVKM. V gave up 10 bases and J gave up 3 bases, with 12 bases separating them.

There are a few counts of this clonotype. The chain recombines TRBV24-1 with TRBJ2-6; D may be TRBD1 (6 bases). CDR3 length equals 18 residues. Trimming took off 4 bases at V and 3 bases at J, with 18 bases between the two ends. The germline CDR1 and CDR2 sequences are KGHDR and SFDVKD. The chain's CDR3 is CATSEGRGSPYGANVLTF. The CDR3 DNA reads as TGTGCCACCAGTGAAGGCAGGGGAAGTCCTTATGGGGCCAACGTCCTGACTTTC.

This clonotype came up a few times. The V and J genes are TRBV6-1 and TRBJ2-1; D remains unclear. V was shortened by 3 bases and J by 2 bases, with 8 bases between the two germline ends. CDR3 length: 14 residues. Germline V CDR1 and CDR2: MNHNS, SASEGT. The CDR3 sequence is CASSDAATYNEQFF. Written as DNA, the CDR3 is TGTGCCAGCAGTGATGCGGCCACCTACAATGAGCAGTTCTTC.

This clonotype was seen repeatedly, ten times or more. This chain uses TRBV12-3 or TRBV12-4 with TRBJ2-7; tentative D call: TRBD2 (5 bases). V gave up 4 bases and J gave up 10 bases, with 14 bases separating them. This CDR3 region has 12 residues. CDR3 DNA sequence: TGTGCCAGCAGTTCATGGTCGGAGGCCCAGTACTTC. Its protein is CASSSWSEAQYF.

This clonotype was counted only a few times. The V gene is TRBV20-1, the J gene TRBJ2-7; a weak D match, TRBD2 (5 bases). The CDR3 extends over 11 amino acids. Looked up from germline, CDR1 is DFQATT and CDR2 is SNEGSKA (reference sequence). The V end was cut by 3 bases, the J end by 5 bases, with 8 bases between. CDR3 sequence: CSASIGDEQYF. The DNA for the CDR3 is TGCAGTGCTAGTATCGGGGACGAGCAGTACTTC.

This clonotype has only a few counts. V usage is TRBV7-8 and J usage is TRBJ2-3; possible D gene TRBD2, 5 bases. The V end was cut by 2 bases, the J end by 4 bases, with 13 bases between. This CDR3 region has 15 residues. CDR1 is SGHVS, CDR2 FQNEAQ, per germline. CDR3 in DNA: TGTGCCAGCAGCTTACGGGGTGGCTGGGCAGATACGCAGTATTTT. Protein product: CASSLRGGWADTQYF. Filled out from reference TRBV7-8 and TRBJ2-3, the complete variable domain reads GAGVSQSPRYKVAKRGQDVALRCDPISGHVSLFWYQQALGQGPEFLTYFQNEAQLDKSGLPSDRFFAERPEGSVSTLKIQRTQQEDSAVYLCASSLRGGWADTQYFGPGTRLTVL.

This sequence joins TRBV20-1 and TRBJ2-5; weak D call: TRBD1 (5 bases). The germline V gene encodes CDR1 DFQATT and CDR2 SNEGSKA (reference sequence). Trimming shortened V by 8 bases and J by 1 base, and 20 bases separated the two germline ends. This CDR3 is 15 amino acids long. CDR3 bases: TGCAGTCCCCAGGGTCAACGACAGACCCAAGAGACCCAGTACTTC. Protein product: CSPQGQRQTQETQYF.

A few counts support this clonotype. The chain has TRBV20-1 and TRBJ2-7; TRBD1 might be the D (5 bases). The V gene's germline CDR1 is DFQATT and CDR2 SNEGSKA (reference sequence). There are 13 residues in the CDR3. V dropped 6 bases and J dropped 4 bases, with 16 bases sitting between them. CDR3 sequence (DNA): TGCAGTGCAACTGGGGCAGATTCGTACGAGCAGTACTTC. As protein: CSATGADSYEQYF.

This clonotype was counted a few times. The CDR3 nucleotides read TGCGCCAGCAGCGAATGGACTGGCGGCACAGATACGCAGTATTTT. Its translation is CASSEWTGGTDTQYF. J is TRBJ2-3 and V is TRBV5-1; weak D call: TRBD2 (5 bases). CDR1 and CDR2 (germline): SGHRS, YFSETQ. The length of the CDR3 is 15 residues. V lost 4 bases to trimming and J lost 1 base, with 13 bases between them.

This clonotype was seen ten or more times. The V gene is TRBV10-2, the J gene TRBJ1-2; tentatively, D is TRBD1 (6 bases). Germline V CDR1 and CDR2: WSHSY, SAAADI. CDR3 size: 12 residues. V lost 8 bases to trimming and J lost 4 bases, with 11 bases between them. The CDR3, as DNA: TGCGCCAGCGGAGGACAGTTCTATGGCTACACCTTC. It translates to CASGGQFYGYTF.

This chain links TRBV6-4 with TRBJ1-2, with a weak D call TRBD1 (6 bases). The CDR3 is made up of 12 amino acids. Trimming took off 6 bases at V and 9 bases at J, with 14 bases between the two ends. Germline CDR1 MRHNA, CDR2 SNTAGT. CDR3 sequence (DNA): TGTGCCAGCAGCGCTACAGGGATCCGCTACACCTTC. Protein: CASSATGIRYTF.

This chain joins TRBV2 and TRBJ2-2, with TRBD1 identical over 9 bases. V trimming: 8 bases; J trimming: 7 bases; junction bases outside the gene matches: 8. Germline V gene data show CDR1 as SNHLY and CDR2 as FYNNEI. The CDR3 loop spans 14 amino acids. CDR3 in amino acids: CASLRDREVGELFF. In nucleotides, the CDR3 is TGTGCCAGCTTGCGGGACAGGGAGGTCGGGGAGCTGTTTTTT.